This TCR beta chain was found in a study of metastatic and nonmetastatic thyroid tumors (dated by TCRdb to the early 2020s). About the investigation overall: Repertoires from peripheral blood and from tumor or nodule tissue samples of malignant and benign thyroid patients were compared. What the study reported, not specific to this receptor: In both blood and tumor samples, TCR beta diversity was reported to be significantly higher in malignant tumors than in benign nodules.

Library preparation employed PCR. Sequenced on an Illumina HiSeq 4000. High-throughput sequencing was used to profile the TCR beta-chain CDR3 region of every patient. The study's own analysis went as follows. Drawing on CDR3 differences between clinicopathological groups, the researchers built a classifier meant to tell apart patients with distant-metastatic papillary thyroid cancer. The Shannon index was used to assess repertoire diversity, and the Morisita-Horn index was used to assess tumor-blood repertoire similarity. TCRdb trimmed public reads at Q25 via fastp, called clones via MiXCR and kept in-frame beta chains. TCRdb assigned the V and J calls; the authors' analysis was not used. The sample data list 20,000 or so clones, and roughly 9.8% of these were observed just once. The biggest ten clones account for 25% to 35% of the sample. The germline ends are 5 bases apart after V is trimmed by 3 bases and J by 8 bases. Spanning cysteine to phenylalanine, the CDR3 consists of 11 amino acids. Here the CDR3 DNA is all that survives: 33 bases in frame from base 1. The germline V gene gives CDR1 as MNHNS and CDR2 as SASEGT.

No treatment had been received by any patient before thyroid surgery. Using T-cell receptor beta sequencing, the researchers looked back retrospectively at clinical samples from patients, gathered between about 2011 and 2019. In this sample, this clone turned up a few times. What this receptor recognizes is not known. Per-base quality was not reported, and no clone a single base away is much larger than it. This clonotype was obtained from a female donor with papillary thyroid cancer or a benign thyroid nodule (not recorded which). Some clones in this sample may be carry-over from other donors' samples. Sequenced material: blood. The sequence is built from TRBV6-1 and TRBJ2-1, with TRBD2 as a weak D call on 5 bases. The CDR3 reads as follows: CASSEDYEQFF. The nucleotide sequence reads as follows: TGTGCCAGCAGTGAGGACTATGAGCAGTTCTTC.